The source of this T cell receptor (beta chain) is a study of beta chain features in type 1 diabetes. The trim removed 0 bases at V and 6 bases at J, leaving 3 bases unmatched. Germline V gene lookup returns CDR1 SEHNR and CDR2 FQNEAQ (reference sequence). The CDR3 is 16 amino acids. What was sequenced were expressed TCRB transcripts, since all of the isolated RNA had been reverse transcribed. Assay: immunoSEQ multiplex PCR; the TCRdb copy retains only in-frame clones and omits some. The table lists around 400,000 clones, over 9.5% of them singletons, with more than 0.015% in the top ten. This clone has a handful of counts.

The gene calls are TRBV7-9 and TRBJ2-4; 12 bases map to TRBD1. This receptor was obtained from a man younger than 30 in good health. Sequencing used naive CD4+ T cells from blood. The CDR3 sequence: CASSLAGQGARNIQYF. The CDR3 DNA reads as TGTGCCAGCAGCTTAGCGGGACAGGGGGCGCGAAACATTCAGTACTTC.